The following is a TCR beta chain sequence with its context. The data were produced by immunoSEQ multiplex PCR, yet TCRdb's version contains in-frame clones alone and is incomplete. The table includes 80,000 to 100,000 clones, approximately 80% detected once. The data stem from a study of glioma-infiltrating T cells after dendritic cell vaccination. About the study: Glioblastoma patients came from Phase I and II dendritic cell vaccination trials.

Patients had residual fresh-frozen tumor tissue and more than two years of survival data. The sequence derives from a human donor with glioblastoma. Sequences were derived from blood, sampled before dendritic cell vaccination.

The CDR3 spells CASSVDRDRGTDTQYF. In nucleotides, the CDR3 is TGTGCCAGCAGCGTAGACCGGGACAGGGGCACAGATACGCAGTATTTT. The rearrangement joins TRBV9 to TRBJ2-3; 9 bases align to TRBD1. V shed 0 bases and J 1 base; nucleotides not matched to a gene: 3. The CDR3 is made up of 16 amino acids. The germline V gene has CDR1 SGDLS and CDR2 YYNGEE.